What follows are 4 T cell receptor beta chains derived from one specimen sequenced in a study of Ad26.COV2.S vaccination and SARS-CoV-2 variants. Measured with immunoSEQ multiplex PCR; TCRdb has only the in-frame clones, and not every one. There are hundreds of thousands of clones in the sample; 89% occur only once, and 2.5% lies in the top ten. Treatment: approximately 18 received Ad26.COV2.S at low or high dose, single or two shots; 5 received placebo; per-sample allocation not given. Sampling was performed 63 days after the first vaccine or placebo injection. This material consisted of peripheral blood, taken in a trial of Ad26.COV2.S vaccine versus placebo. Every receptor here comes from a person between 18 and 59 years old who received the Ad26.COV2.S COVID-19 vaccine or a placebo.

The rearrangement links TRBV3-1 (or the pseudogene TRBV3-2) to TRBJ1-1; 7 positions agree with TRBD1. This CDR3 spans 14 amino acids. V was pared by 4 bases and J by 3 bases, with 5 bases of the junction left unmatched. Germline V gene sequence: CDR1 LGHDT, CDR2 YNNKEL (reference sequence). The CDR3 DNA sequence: TGTGCCAGCAGCCTTAGGACAGGACACACTGAAGCTTTCTTT. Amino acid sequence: CASSLRTGHTEAFF.

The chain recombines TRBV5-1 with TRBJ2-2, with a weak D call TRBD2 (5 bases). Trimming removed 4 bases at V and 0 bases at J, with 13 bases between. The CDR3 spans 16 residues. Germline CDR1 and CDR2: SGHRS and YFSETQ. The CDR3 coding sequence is TGCGCCAGCAGCAGGGCTGGACTCACGAACACCGGGGAGCTGTTTTTT. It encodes CASSRAGLTNTGELFF.

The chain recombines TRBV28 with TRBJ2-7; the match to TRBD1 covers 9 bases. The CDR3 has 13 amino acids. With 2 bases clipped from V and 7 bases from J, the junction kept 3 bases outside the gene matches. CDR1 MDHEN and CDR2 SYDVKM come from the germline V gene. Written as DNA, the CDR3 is TGTGCCAGCAGTTTAGGGACAGGGAGTGAGCAGTACGTC. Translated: CASSLGTGSEQYV.

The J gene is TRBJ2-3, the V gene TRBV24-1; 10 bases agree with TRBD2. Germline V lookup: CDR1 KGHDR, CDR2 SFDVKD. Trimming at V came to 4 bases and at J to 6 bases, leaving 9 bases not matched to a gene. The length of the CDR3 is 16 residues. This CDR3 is CATSDPSGSGTDTQYF. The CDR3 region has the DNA TGTGCCACCAGTGACCCTAGCGGGAGCGGGACGGATACGCAGTATTTT.